The source of this T cell receptor beta chain is a study of low-dose radiotherapy and immunotherapy resistance in tumors. Covering alpha and beta chains, TRAV- and TRBV-specific primers were used for the first-strand cDNA. Over roughly 20 PCR cycles, TCRs were amplified from a constant-region primer and V-primer adapter. By in vitro transcription, the isolated mRNA was amplified. TCRdb redid the calling of the reads with MiXCR, one entry per CDR3 protein. Seen here are tens of thousands of distinct CDR3 sequences, 20% observed once, and the top ten hold about a tenth. This clonotype showed up just once. This is likely an artifact of a read error, given a far larger clone one base away. Time point denoted: after trial treatment. Described treatment: LDRT plus nivolumab, ipilimumab, low-dose cyclophosphamide and aspirin (RACIN trial). As a condition of eligibility, patients had advanced solid tumors lacking tumor-infiltrating lymphocytes.

The CDR3 covers 12 residues. The V gene's germline CDR1 is MDHEN and CDR2 SYDVKM. This chain links TRBV28 with TRBJ2-5; 7 bases are a match to TRBD1. The J call is uncertain, as TRBJ2-7 better fits the DNA end. The clonotype originates from a female donor with ovarian cancer. The sequencing used PBMCs, collected after low-dose radiotherapy plus immunotherapy. CDR3 nucleotides: TGTGTCAGCAGGGCTGACAGGGCCGAGCAGTACTTC. It translates to CVSRADRAEQYF.